This TCR beta chain was observed in a study of monozygotic twins with inflammatory bowel disease. Study results and caveats: Possibly reflecting limited power, no difference in repertoire similarity was found between concordant and discordant twins. Individual T cell subtypes were not distinguishable.

The CDR3 runs to 13 residues. Germline-derived CDR1 and CDR2 are MNHEY and SVGEGT. To note about this clonotype: What it binds is unknown.

UMIs that had a 6-nucleotide sample barcode were put in using template switching. TCRalpha and TCRbeta cDNA went through nested PCRs of approximately 16 and 10 cycles, two in total. TCRdb derives one entry per CDR3 protein from the 5' RACE reads, leaving out DNA. Recorded for this sample: roughly 160,000 distinct CDR3 sequences. Specimen: blood. The sequence came from a human donor with ulcerative colitis or Crohn's disease, or a healthy co-twin of an affected twin (not recorded which). The chain employs TRBV6-2 or TRBV6-3 and TRBJ1-2; TCRdb selects TRBD1, and the lack of DNA leaves this call unchecked. Here the CDR3 reads CASTERGRNGYTF.